This is a list of T cell receptor beta chains from one sample in a study of CD8 T cells in Susac syndrome. In TCRdb, the immunoSEQ multiplex PCR reads were re-called with MiXCR into one record per CDR3 protein. The sample shows approximately 190,000 distinct CDR3 sequences, about 95% of them seen only once. The specimen sequenced was CD8+ T cells from PBMCs. The source is a human donor with Susac syndrome. Both conserved end residues are part of each CDR3. A D gene is named only where the DNA matches it firmly. Clone sizes are given selectively: once, few, many, or a class where the clone is expanded.

J gene	clone size	D gene	V gene	CDR3 DNA	CDR3 protein
TRBJ2-3	NA	NA	TRBV18	TGTGCCAGCTCACCACCATCTACGTCCGATACGCAGTATTTT	CASSPPSTSDTQYF
TRBJ2-5	NA	NA	TRBV21-1	TGTGCCAGCAGCAAACAACAGAAGACCTTTATCCAGTACTTC	CASSKQQKTFIQYF
TRBJ1-6	NA	NA	TRBV6-2/TRBV6-3	TGTGCCAGCATCTCCGCAATGGGGTATTCACCCCTCCACTTT	CASISAMGYSPLHF
TRBJ2-7	NA	NA	TRBV7-2	TGTGCCAGCAGCTTCCAACCCCAGGAGGCCTACGAGCAGTACTTC	CASSFQPQEAYEQYF
TRBJ2-2	NA	TRBD1	TRBV5-4	TGTGCCAGCAGCTCAGGCGGGACAGGGATCACCGGGGAGCTGTTTTTT	CASSSGGTGITGELFF
TRBJ1-1	NA	NA	TRBV9	TGTGCCAGCAGCGTAGTGGAGCAGAACACTGAAGCTTTCTTT	CASSVVEQNTEAFF
TRBJ1-2	once	TRBD1	TRBV5-4	TGTGCCAGCAGCTTAACGGGACAGGAAGGCTACACCTTC	CASSLTGQEGYTF
TRBJ2-7	NA	TRBD1	TRBV20-1	TGCAGTGCTTTCACAACAGGGGGACTTTCCTACGAGCAGTACTTC	CSAFTTGGLSYEQYF
TRBJ2-1	NA	NA	TRBV29-1	TGCAGCGCCCGGGACGCGCAACAAAACAATGAGCAGTTCTTC	CSARDAQQNNEQFF
TRBJ2-7	once	NA	TRBV20-1	TGCAGTGCTAGAGTAGTAGGTTTCTTTGACGAGCAGTACTTC	CSARVVGFFDEQYF
TRBJ2-7	once	NA	TRBV13	TGTGCCAGCAGCTCGAAGACTAGTTCCTACGAGCAGTACTTC	CASSSKTSSYEQYF
TRBJ2-1	NA	NA	TRBV29-1	TGCAGCGGGGGGGACACCTCGCCGTACAATGAGCAGTTCTTC	CSGGDTSPYNEQFF
TRBJ2-3	once	NA	TRBV7-9	TGTGCCAGCAGCCCCCCCATCCCTGGGGATACGCAGTATTTT	CASSPPIPGDTQYF
TRBJ1-5	NA	NA	TRBV9	TGTGCCAGCAGCGCATATTGGTACGTGAATGCAAATCAGCCCCAGCATTTT	CASSAYWYVNANQPQHF
TRBJ2-5	NA	NA	TRBV6-6	TGTGCCAGCAGTCTAGATCCGGAGACCCAGTACTTC	CASSLDPETQYF
TRBJ1-5	NA	NA	TRBV28	TGTGCCAGCAGTCTCTCCGTTGGGAGTAATCAGCCCCAGCATTTT	CASSLSVGSNQPQHF
TRBJ2-7	NA	TRBD2	TRBV28	TGTGCCAGCAGTTTGCGGCAGATCCCGGGAGGGTCCTACGAGCAGTACTTC	CASSLRQIPGGSYEQYF
TRBJ1-2	NA	NA	TRBV14	TGTGCCAGCAGCCAAGAATCAGGAGACTATGGCTACACCTTC	CASSQESGDYGYTF
TRBJ2-1	NA	NA	TRBV10-2	TGCGCCAGCATCGGGAGCTCCTACAATGAGCAGTTCTTC	CASIGSSYNEQFF
TRBJ1-2	NA	NA	TRBV11-2	TGTGCCAGCAGCTTAACCAGCATTGAAGCCTATGGCTACACCTTC	CASSLTSIEAYGYTF
TRBJ2-1	NA	TRBD2	TRBV30	TGTGCCTGGAGTGGCAGGACTAGCGGCTACAATGAGCAGTTCTTC	CAWSGRTSGYNEQFF
TRBJ2-1	NA	TRBD2	TRBV9	TGTGCCAGCAGCGCACCGAAAGCGGGGGGGCCTGATGAGCAGTTCTTC	CASSAPKAGGPDEQFF
TRBJ2-3	NA	NA	TRBV7-3	TGTGCCAGCAGCTTAAGGCCAGCCGGAGAGGATACGCAGTATTTT	CASSLRPAGEDTQYF
TRBJ2-6	NA	NA	TRBV5-6	TGTGCCAGCAGCTCCGGACAGTCCTCTGGGGCCAACGTCCTGACTTTC	CASSSGQSSGANVLTF
TRBJ2-7	NA	NA	TRBV21-1	TGTGCCAGCGGAAGACAGGACAATTCCTACGAGCAGTACTTC	CASGRQDNSYEQYF
TRBJ1-1	NA	NA	TRBV7-9	TGTGCCAGCAGCTTTACAGCTGAAGCTTTCTTT	CASSFTAEAFF